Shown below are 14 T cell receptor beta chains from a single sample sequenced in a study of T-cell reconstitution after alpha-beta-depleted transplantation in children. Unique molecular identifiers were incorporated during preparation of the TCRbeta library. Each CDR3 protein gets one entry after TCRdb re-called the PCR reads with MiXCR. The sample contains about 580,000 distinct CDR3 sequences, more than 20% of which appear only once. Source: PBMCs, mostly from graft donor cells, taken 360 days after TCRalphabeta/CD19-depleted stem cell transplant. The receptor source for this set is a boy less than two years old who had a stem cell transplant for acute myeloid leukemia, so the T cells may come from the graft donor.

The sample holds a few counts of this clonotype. CDR3 sequence (DNA): TGCAGTGCTAGATGGACAGGGTCCAATCAGCCCCAGCATTTT. Translated, it gives CSARWTGSNQPQHF. This chain uses TRBV20-1 with TRBJ1-5, with 8 bases aligning to TRBD1. The CDR3 runs to 14 residues. V lost 2 bases, J lost 3 bases, and 3 bases stayed unmatched. The V gene's germline CDR1 is DFQATT and CDR2 SNEGSKA (reference sequence).

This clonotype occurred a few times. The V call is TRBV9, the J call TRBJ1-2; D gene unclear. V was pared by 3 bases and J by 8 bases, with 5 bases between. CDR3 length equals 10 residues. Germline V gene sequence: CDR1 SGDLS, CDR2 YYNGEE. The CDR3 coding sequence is TGTGCCAGCAGCGGCAGAGGCTACACCTTC. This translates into CASSGRGYTF.

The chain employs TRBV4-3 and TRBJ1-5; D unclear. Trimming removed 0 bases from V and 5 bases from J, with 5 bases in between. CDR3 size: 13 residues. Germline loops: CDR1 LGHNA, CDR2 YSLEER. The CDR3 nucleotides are TGCGCCAGCAGCCAAGACGGGTATCAGCCCCAGCATTTT. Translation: CASSQDGYQPQHF.

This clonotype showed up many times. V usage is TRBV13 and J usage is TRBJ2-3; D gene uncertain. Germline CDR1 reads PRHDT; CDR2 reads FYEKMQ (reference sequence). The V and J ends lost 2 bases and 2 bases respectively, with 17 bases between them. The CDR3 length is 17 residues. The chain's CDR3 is CASSLYPGNGITDTQYF. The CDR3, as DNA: TGTGCCAGCAGCTTATACCCTGGGAATGGGATCACAGATACGCAGTATTTT.

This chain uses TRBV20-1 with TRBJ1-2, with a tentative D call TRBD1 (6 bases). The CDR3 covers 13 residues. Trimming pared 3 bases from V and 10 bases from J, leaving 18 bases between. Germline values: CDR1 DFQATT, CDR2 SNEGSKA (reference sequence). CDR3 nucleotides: TGCAGTGCTAGTATTGGGGGCAGGGGACTCTACACCTTC. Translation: CSASIGGRGLYTF.

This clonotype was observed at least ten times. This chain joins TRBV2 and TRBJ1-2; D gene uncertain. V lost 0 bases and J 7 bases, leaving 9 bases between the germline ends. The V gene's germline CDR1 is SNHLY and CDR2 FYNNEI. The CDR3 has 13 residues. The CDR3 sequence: CASSEAQDSGYTF. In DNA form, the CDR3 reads TGTGCCAGCAGTGAAGCCCAGGACTCTGGCTACACCTTC.

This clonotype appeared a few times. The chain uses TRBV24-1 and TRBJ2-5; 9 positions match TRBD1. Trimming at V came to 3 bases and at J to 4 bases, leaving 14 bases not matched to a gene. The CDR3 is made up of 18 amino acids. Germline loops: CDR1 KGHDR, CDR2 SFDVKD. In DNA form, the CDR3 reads TGTGCCACCAGTGATCGGGGGCTGGAGGACAGGGGACGAGAGACCCAGTACTTC. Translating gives CATSDRGLEDRGRETQYF.

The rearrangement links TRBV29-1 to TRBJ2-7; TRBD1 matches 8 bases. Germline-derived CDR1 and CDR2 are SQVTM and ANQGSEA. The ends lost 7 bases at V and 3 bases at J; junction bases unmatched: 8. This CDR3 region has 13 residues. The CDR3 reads CSARQGISYEQYF. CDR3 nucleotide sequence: TGCAGCGCAAGACAGGGGATCAGCTACGAGCAGTACTTC.

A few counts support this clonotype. CDR3 loop: CSAKDRKDTGELFF. In DNA form, the CDR3 reads TGCAGCGCTAAGGACAGAAAGGACACCGGGGAGCTGTTTTTT. The gene calls are TRBV29-1 and TRBJ2-2; D is possibly TRBD1 (6 bases). CDR3 size: 14 residues. V was clipped by 7 bases and J by 3 bases, with 15 bases between them. Germline V gene data show CDR1 as SQVTM and CDR2 as ANQGSEA.

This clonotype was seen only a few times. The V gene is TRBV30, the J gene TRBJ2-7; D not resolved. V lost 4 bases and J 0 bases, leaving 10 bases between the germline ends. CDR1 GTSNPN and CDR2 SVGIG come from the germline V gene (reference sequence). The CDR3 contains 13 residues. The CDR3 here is CAWNRDLSYEQYF. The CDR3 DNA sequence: TGTGCCTGGAACCGAGACCTCTCCTACGAGCAGTACTTC.

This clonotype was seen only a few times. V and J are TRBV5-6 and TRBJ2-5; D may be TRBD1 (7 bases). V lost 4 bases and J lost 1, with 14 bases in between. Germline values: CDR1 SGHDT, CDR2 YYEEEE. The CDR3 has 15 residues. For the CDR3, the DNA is TGTGCCAGCAGCCTGCGGGACAGCCTCCAAGAGACCCAGTACTTC. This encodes CASSLRDSLQETQYF.

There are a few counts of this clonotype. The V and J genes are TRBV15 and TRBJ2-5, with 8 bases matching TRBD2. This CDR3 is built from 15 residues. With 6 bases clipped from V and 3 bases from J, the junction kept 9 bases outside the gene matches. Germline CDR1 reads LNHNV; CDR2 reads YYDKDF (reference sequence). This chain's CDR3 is CATSFGFSGEETQYF. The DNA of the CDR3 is TGTGCCACCAGTTTCGGCTTTAGCGGGGAAGAGACCCAGTACTTC.

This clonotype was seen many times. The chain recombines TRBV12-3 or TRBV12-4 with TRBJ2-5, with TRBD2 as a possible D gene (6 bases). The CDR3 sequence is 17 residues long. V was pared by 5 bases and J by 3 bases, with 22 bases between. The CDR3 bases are TGTGCCAGCAGTGCTGCCGGGAGTGTGGGCTTCAAAGAGACCCAGTACTTC. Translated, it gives CASSAAGSVGFKETQYF.

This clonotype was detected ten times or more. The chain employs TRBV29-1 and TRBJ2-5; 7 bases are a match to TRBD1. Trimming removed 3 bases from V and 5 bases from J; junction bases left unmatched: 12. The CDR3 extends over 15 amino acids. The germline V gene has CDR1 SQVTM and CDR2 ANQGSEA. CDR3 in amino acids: CSVDDREGLLETQYF. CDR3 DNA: TGCAGCGTTGATGACAGGGAAGGTCTTCTGGAGACCCAGTACTTC. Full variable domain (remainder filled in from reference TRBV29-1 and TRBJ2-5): SAVISQKPSRDICQRGTSLTIQCQVDSQVTMMFWYRQQPGQSLTLIATANQGSEATYESGFVIDKFPISRPNLTFSTLTVSNMSPEDSSIYLCSVDDREGLLETQYFGPGTRLLVL.